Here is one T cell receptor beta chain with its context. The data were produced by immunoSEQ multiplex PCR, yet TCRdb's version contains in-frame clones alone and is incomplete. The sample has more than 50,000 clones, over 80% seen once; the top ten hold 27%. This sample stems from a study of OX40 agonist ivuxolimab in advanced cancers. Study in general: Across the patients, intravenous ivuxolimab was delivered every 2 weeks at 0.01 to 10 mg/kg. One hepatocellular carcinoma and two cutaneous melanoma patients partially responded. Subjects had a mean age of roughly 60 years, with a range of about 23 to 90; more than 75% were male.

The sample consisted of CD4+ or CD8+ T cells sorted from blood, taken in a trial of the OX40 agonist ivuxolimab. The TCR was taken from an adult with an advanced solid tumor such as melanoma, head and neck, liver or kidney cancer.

CDR3 protein: CASSLEPWQNYYYEQYF. Here the CDR3 DNA reads TGTGCCAGCAGCTTAGAACCTTGGCAGAACTATTACTACGAGCAGTACTTC. The chain combines TRBV11-2 with TRBJ2-7, with unresolved D. The CDR3 has 17 amino acids. CDR1 SGHAT and CDR2 FQNNGV come from the germline V gene. Trimming removed 0 bases at V and 3 bases at J, with 18 bases between.